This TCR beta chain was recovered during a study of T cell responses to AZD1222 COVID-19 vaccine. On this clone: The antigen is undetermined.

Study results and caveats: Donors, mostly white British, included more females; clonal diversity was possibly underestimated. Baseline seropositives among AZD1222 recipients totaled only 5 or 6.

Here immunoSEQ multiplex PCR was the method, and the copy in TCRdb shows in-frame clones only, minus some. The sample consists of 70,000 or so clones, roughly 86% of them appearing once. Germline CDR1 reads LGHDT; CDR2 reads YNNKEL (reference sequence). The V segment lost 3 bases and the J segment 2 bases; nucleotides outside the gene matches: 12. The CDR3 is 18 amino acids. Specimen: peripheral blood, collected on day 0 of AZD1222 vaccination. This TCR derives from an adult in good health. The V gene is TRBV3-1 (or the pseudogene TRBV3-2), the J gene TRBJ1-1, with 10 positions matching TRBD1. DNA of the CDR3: TGTGCCAGCAGCCACTTGTGGGCCGGGACAGGGGAAAACACTGAAGCTTTCTTT. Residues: CASSHLWAGTGENTEAFF.